The T cell receptor beta chain under discussion was sequenced for a study of blood T cells in healthy people across ages. The second PCR ran about 6 to 11 cycles with a sample-barcoded 5' primer and J-beta primers. All cDNA molecules were each tagged by a template-switch adaptor with 12 random nucleotides. MiXCR was run by TCRdb on the 5' RACE reads, yielding one entry per CDR3 protein. In the table there are about 1,500,000 distinct CDR3 sequences, 40% to 50% of which are singletons. The germline gives CDR1 MDHEN, CDR2 SYDVKM. Trimming removed 7 bases from V and 0 bases from J; junction bases left unmatched: 5. The CDR3 spans 15 residues. Findings and caveats of the study: Estimates drawn from one million T cells were deemed to understate diversity. Comparison with aged donors showed that long-lived donors had more naive CD4+ cells and higher diversity.

Worth noting for this clonotype: Its antigen is not known.

In each sample, at least 6 million PBMCs were isolated. The receptor comes from a woman between 18 and 30 years old in good health. The source material was blood. The chain has TRBV28 and TRBJ2-1; 8 bases align to TRBD2. Here the CDR3 DNA reads TGTGCCAGCAAGCAAAGCGGGAGCTCCTACAATGAGCAGTTCTTC. Residues: CASKQSGSSYNEQFF.